This T cell receptor beta chain appears in the sequencing data of a study of HIV-infected patients and healthy controls. No cell fractionation was done, so the repertoire covers all unsorted peripheral blood T cells. Germline V gives CDR1 DFQATT, CDR2 SNEGSKA (reference sequence). J gave up 4 bases and V 3 bases, and 4 bases lay outside the gene matches. The CDR3 sequence is 13 residues long. cDNA was made from approximately 500 ng RNA using alpha and beta constant primers. Using multiplexing indices, alpha and beta chain libraries were generated apart by chain-specific third strand synthesis. A single record per CDR3 protein comes from TCRdb applying MiXCR to the 5' RACE reads. The profile shows around 7,100 distinct CDR3 sequences, approximately 9% of them singletons. There are many counts of this clonotype.

The sample was blood, taken before antiretroviral therapy. This TCR came from an adult with HIV infection. This chain connects TRBV20-1 to TRBJ2-7; TRBD1 aligns across 9 bases. The DNA of the CDR3 is TGCAGTGCTAGTATGGACAGGGGTTACGAGCAGTACTTC. It translates to CSASMDRGYEQYF.